The source of this T cell receptor (beta chain) is a study of T-cell memory formation after mild COVID-19. Background on the study: The study found TCR clusters largely donor specific. Study-wide findings and caveats: Researchers could not confirm that second-wave clones peaking on day 37 targeted SARS-CoV-2.

The V gene end was trimmed by 5 bases and the J gene end by 2 bases; junction bases not matched to a gene: 5. The CDR3 spans 15 residues. CDR1 SGHDN and CDR2 FVKESK come from the germline V gene. This clonotype was picked up a small number of times. Its antigen is not identified. Libraries for TCRalpha and TCRbeta carried sample barcodes and unique molecular identifiers via 5'RACE. TCRdb called the 5' RACE reads again in MiXCR, with one record for every CDR3 protein. The sample has about 440,000 distinct CDR3 sequences; roughly 20% are singletons. What was sequenced was PBMCs or a T cell subset sorted from them (not recorded which). The TCR comes from an adult woman who had mild COVID-19 (a few samples of this study predate the infection). Cell type and time point are not known. The chain is built from TRBV14 and TRBJ2-7, with 11 bases fitting TRBD2. The CDR3 is CASSAGLAGTYEQYF. CDR3 DNA: TGTGCCAGCAGCGCTGGACTAGCGGGTACCTACGAGCAGTACTTC. The full variable domain, its missing parts supplied by reference TRBV14 and TRBJ2-7, is EAGVTQFPSHSVIEKGQTVTLRCDPISGHDNLYWYRRVMGKEIKFLLHFVKESKQDESGMPNNRFLAERTGGTYSTLKVQPAELEDSGVYFCASSAGLAGTYEQYFGPGTRLTVT.